The rows below give T cell receptor beta chains drawn from one sample of a study of T cells after yellow fever vaccination. Each CDR3 protein is one row after TCRdb ran MiXCR on the 5' RACE reads. The sample lists over 100,000 distinct CDR3 sequences, approximately 8.4% seen once, with 25% in the top ten. The sample in question was CD8+ T cells sorted from PBMCs, obtained 45 days after the yellow fever booster vaccination. The source is a man aged 25-45 years who received the YFV17D yellow fever vaccine. The CDR3 runs from the conserved cysteine through the conserved F or W. Fields, in order: V gene, CDR3 protein.

TRBV5-1 CASSLYQSDVGEKLFF
TRBV27 CASSTWTTTRGETQYF
TRBV7-9 CASSPVGGASVYNEQFF
TRBV20-1 CSARGQGWDGYTF
TRBV11-2 CASSFPEQGAYEQYF
TRBV7-6 CASSLGFSATSTDTQYF
TRBV7-6 CASSLSTDTYNEQFF
TRBV29-1 CSVEDTGIGTYEQYF
TRBV2 CASSGRDSYEQYF
TRBV7-6 CASSQQGEGGYTF
TRBV11-3 CASSPIVSSYNEQFF
TRBV6-6 CASRTLVLETQYF
TRBV12-3/TRBV12-4 CASSFSGPNTGELFF
TRBV3-1 CASSQGVGVGSYTDTQYF
TRBV7-9 CATKGGGRDIQYF
TRBV15 CATSRVGQGRNEETQYF
TRBV30 CAWSPGTGVSEQYF
TRBV4-1 CASSVIAGTFTGELFF
TRBV20-1 CSARDGNYEQYF
TRBV20-1 CSARGLAAYERYF
TRBV9 CASSAPRTLGAGGTDTQYF
TRBV29-1 CSVAGGKSNEQFF
TRBV9 CASSARTSNEQFF
TRBV20-1 CSASKVAEPYEQYF
TRBV6-2/TRBV6-3 CASSYNYNEQFF
TRBV6-2/TRBV6-3 CASSTGQGNTEAFF
TRBV20-1 CSALGLAGVNEQFF
TRBV2 CASSPGLGKDTQYF
TRBV7-2 CASSFESHGYTF
TRBV11-2 CASSFSLAGQSSGANVLTF
TRBV11-2 CASSGQGGQATSGAYNEQFF
TRBV6-5 CASSYSKLPYEQYF
TRBV5-4 CASSLDEGHSIYGYTF
TRBV6-5 CASSYSGLRGETQYF
TRBV10-3 CAISPSGGPYEQYF
TRBV29-1 CSVWGLLADEQFF
TRBV20-1 CSASGRVPYEQYF
TRBV28 CASRERTGVYSNQPQHF
TRBV5-1 CASSLDGGSGANVLTF
TRBV20-1 CSARDPGRRNYKETQYF
TRBV7-3 CASSILAGTYNEQFF
TRBV5-1 CASSSVTSGSVGEQFF
TRBV7-3 CASSPRTGETQYF
TRBV27 CASSLGGTLETQYF
TRBV28 CASSYNSYEQYF
TRBV18 CASSPDLVRAHEQYF
TRBV9 CASSARTGNTEAFF
TRBV12-3/TRBV12-4 CASSGNYEQYF